A single sample gave rise to the 10 T cell receptor beta chains below, sequenced in a study of CXCR3-negative and CXCR3-positive naive CD8 T cells. The authors made the TRB cDNA libraries by 5' RACE using UMI labels. TCRdb reprocessed the 5' RACE reads and stores each CDR3 protein as one record, lacking DNA. This specimen shows roughly 40,000 distinct CDR3 sequences; the ten leading clones hold 1.6%. Sequenced sample: naive CXCR3- CD8+ T cells from blood. Subset here: CD45RO-CCR7+CD27+CD95- naive CD8+ T cells lacking CXCR3 (TNR3-). The receptors shown here come from a human donor in good health. Some clones in this sample may be carry-over from other donors' samples.

This chain uses TRBV6-6 with TRBJ1-1. The CDR3 covers 13 residues. Germline lookup yields CDR1 MNHNY and CDR2 SVGAGI (reference sequence). This CDR3 reads CASSYAWNTEAFF.

V is TRBV29-1 and J is TRBJ2-5; the D call of TRBD2 rests on TCRdb alone, since no DNA is present to check it. The V gene's germline CDR1 is SQVTM and CDR2 ANQGSEA. The CDR3 sequence is 13 residues long. CDR3 protein: CSVSIGESKTQYF.

The chain links TRBV28 to TRBJ2-1; TCRdb returns TRBD1, unconfirmable since there is no DNA. Germline CDR1 and CDR2: MDHEN and SYDVKM. This CDR3 has 11 amino acids. CDR3 loop: CASSSGTPMFF.

This chain links TRBV27 with TRBJ2-7; with no DNA, the TCRdb D assignment of TRBD2 cannot be verified. Germline V gives CDR1 MNHEY, CDR2 SMNVEV (reference sequence). This CDR3 comprises 14 residues. CDR3 residues: CASNSVGPSYEQYF.

The chain has TRBV7-6 and TRBJ2-3; TCRdb indicates TRBD1, and absent DNA this call remains unverified. Germline V gene sequence: CDR1 SGHVS, CDR2 FNYEAQ. This CDR3 is built from 17 residues. CDR3 residues: CASSSGGGTINTDTQYF.

CDR3 in amino acids: CASSLLGPGDTQYF. The chain uses TRBV7-9 and TRBJ2-3; TCRdb designates TRBD1, a call that cannot be tested without DNA. The CDR3 is made up of 14 amino acids. Germline values: CDR1 SEHNR, CDR2 FQNEAQ (reference sequence).

This rearrangement joins TRBV6-6 to TRBJ1-1. The CDR3 runs to 13 residues. Per germline, CDR1 MNHNY and CDR2 SVGAGI (reference sequence). The chain's CDR3 is CASTWSADTEAFF.

J is TRBJ2-7 and V is TRBV4-1; the D gene TCRdb calls, TRBD1, cannot be checked with no DNA. The CDR3 has 14 residues. The germline gives CDR1 MGHRA, CDR2 YSYEKL. CDR3 sequence reads: CASSQNRGDYEQYF.

The rearrangement links TRBV9 to TRBJ2-3. Germline CDR1 reads SGDLS; CDR2 reads YYNGEE. This CDR3 has 12 amino acids. This CDR3 reads CASSAPTDTQYF.

CDR3 sequence reads: CASSPPDSYEQYF. V is TRBV7-9 and J is TRBJ2-7. This CDR3 is 13 amino acids long. CDR1 is SEHNR and CDR2 is FQNEAQ in the germline V gene (reference sequence).